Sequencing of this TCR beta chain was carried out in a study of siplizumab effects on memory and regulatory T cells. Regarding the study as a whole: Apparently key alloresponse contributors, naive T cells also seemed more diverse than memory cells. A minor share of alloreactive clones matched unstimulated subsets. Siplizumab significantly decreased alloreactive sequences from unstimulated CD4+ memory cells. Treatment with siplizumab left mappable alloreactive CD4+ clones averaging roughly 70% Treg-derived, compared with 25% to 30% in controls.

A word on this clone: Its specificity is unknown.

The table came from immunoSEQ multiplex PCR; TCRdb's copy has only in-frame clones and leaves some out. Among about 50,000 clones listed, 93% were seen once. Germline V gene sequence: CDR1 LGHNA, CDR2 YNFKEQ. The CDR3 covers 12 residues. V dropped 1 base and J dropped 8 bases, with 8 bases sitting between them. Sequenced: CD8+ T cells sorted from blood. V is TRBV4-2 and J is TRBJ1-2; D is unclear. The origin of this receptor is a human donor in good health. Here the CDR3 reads CASSQAAEGYTF. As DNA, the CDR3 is TGTGCCAGCAGCCAAGCGGCGGAAGGCTACACCTTC.